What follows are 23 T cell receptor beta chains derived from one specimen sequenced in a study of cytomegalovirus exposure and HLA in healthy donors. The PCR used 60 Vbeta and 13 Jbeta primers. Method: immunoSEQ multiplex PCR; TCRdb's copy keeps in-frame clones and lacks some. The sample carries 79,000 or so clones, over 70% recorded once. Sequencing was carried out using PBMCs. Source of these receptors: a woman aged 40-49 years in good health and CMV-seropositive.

As DNA, the CDR3 is TGTGCCAGCAGCAAAACAGGATTTAATGAGCAGTTCTTC. It is translated as CASSKTGFNEQFF. The gene calls are TRBV11-2 and TRBJ2-1; maybe TRBD1 (5 bases). Germline V gene sequence: CDR1 SGHAT, CDR2 FQNNGV. This CDR3 contains 13 residues. V gave up 5 bases and J gave up 7 bases, with 12 bases separating them.

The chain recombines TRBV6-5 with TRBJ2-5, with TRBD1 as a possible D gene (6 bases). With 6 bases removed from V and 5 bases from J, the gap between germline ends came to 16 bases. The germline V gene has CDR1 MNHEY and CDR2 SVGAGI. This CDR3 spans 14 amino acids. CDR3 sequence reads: CASRVQGARETQYF. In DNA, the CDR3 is TGTGCCAGCAGAGTACAGGGAGCGCGGGAGACCCAGTACTTC.

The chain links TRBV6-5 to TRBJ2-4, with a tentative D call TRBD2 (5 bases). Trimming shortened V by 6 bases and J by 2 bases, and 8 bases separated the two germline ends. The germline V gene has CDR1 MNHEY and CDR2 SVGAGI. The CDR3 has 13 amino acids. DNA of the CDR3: TGTGCCAGCAGGAGGGAATCCAAAAACATTCAGTACTTC. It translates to CASRRESKNIQYF.

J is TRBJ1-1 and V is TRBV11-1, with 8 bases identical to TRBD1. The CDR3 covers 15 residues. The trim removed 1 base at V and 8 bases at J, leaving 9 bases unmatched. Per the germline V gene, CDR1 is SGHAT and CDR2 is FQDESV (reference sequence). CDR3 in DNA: TGTGCCAGCAGCTTAGGGGAAGGACAGGGCAACGAAGCTTTCTTT. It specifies CASSLGEGQGNEAFF.

The CDR3 loop is CASSYRVGTDTQYF. The CDR3 coding sequence is TGTGCCAGCAGTTACAGGGTGGGGACAGATACGCAGTATTTT. The chain recombines TRBV25-1 with TRBJ2-3, with D possibly matching TRBD1 (6 bases). The CDR3 contains 14 residues. Germline assignment: CDR1 MGHDK and CDR2 SYGVNS. V gave up 5 bases and J gave up 3 bases, with 12 bases separating them.

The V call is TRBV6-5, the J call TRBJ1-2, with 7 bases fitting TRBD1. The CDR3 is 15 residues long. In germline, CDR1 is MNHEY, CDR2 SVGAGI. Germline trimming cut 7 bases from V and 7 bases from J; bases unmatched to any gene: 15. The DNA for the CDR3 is TGTGCCAGCATCGACCTCGGCAGGGGGAGTGGTGGCTACACCTTC. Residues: CASIDLGRGSGGYTF.

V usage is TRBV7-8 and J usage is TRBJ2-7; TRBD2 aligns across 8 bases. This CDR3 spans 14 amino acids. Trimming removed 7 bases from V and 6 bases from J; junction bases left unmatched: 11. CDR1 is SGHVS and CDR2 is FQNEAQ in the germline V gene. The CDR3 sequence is CASTQRGPAAEQYF. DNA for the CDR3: TGTGCCAGCACCCAGCGGGGGCCCGCAGCCGAGCAGTACTTC.

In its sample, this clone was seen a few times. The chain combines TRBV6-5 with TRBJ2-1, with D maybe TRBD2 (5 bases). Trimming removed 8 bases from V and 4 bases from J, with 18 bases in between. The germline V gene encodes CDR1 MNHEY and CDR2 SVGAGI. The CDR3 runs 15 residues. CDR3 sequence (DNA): TGTGCCAGCCGTGTGTCGCGCCGAGGGTACAATGAGCAGTTCTTC. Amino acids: CASRVSRRGYNEQFF.

CDR3 nucleotide sequence: TGTGCCAGCAGTACGGATCAGCCCCAGCATTTT. Residues: CASSTDQPQHF. This chain connects TRBV2 to TRBJ1-5; no clear D. V shed 5 bases and J shed 5 bases, with 4 bases lying between them. This CDR3 region has 11 residues. Germline V lookup: CDR1 SNHLY, CDR2 FYNNEI.

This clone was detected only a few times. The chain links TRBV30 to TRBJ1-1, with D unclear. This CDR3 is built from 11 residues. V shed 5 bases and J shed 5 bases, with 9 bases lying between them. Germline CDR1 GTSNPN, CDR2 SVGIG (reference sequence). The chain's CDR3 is CAWQAGTEAFF. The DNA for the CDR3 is TGTGCCTGGCAAGCGGGGACTGAAGCTTTCTTT. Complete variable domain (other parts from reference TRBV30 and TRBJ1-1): SQTIHQWPATLVQPVGSPLSLECTVEGTSNPNLYWYRQAAGRGLQLLFYSVGIGQISSEVPQNLSASRPQDRQFILSSKKLLLSDSGFYLCAWQAGTEAFFGQGTRLTVV.

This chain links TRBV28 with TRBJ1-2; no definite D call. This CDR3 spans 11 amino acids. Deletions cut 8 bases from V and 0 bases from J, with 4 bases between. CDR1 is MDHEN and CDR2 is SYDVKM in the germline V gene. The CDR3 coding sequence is TGTGCCAGCCAGGCTAACTATGGCTACACCTTC. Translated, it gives CASQANYGYTF.

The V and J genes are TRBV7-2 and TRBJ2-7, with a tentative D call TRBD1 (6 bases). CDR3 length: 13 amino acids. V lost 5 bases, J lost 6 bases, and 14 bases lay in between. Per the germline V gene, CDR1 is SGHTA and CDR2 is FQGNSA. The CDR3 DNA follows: TGTGCCAGCAGCCGACAGGAAGGAAGCGAGCAGTACTTC. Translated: CASSRQEGSEQYF.

CDR3 nucleotides: TGTGCCAGCAGCTTGGGAGGAAGCTCCTACAATGAGCAGTTCTTC. Protein sequence: CASSLGGSSYNEQFF. The genes are TRBV5-6 and TRBJ2-1; D gene ambiguous. Trimming pared 0 bases from V and 0 bases from J, leaving 7 bases between. The CDR3 is 15 amino acids. Germline V gene lookup returns CDR1 SGHDT and CDR2 YYEEEE.

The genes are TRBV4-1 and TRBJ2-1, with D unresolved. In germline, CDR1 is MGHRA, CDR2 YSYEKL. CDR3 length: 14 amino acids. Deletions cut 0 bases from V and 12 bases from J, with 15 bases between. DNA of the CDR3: TGCGCCAGCAGCCAAGATTTACTAACCTCTCGGCAGTTCTTC. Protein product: CASSQDLLTSRQFF.

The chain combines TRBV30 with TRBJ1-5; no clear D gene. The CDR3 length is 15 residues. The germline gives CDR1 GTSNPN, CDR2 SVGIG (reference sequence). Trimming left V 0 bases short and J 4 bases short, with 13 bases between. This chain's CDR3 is CAWSVLGQVNQPQHF. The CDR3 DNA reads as TGTGCCTGGAGTGTACTAGGTCAGGTGAATCAGCCCCAGCATTTT. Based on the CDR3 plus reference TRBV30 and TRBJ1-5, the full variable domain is SQTIHQWPATLVQPVGSPLSLECTVEGTSNPNLYWYRQAAGRGLQLLFYSVGIGQISSEVPQNLSASRPQDRQFILSSKKLLLSDSGFYLCAWSVLGQVNQPQHFGDGTRLSIL.

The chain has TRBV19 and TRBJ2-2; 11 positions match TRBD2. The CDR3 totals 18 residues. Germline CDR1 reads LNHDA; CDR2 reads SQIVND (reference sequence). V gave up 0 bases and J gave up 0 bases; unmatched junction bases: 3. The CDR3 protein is CASSIDLAGGSNTGELFF. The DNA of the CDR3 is TGTGCCAGTAGTATAGATCTAGCGGGGGGTTCGAACACCGGGGAGCTGTTTTTT.

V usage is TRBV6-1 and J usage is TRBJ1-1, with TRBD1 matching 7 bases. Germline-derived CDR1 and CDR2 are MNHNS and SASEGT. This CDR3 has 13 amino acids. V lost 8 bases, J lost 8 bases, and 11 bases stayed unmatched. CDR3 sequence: CASLDRPVTEAFF. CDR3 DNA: TGTGCCAGCCTGGACAGGCCAGTTACAGAAGCTTTCTTT.

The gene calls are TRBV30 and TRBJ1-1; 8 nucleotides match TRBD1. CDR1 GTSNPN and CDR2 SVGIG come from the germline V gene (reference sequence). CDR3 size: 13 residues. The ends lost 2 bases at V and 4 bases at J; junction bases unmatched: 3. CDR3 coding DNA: TGTGCCTGGAGTCCTACAGGGGGCACTGAAGCTTTCTTT. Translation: CAWSPTGGTEAFF.

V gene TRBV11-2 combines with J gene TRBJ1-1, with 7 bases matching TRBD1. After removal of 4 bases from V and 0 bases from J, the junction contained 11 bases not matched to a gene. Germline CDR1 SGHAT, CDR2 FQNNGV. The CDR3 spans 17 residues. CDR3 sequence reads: CASSSESRTGLNTEAFF. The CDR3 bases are TGTGCCAGCAGCTCAGAGTCCAGGACAGGCTTGAACACTGAAGCTTTCTTT. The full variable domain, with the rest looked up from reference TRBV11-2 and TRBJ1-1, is EAGVAQSPRYKIIEKRQSVAFWCNPISGHATLYWYQQILGQGPKLLIQFQNNGVVDDSQLPKDRFSAERLKGVDSTLKIQPAKLEDSAVYLCASSSESRTGLNTEAFFGQGTRLTVV.

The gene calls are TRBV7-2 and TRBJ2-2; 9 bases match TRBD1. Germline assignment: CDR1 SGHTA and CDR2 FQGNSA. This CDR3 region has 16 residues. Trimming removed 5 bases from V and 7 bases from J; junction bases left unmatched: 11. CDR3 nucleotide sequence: TGTGCCAGCAGCCCCCGAACCGGGACAGGGATCGGGGAGCTGTTTTTT. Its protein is CASSPRTGTGIGELFF.

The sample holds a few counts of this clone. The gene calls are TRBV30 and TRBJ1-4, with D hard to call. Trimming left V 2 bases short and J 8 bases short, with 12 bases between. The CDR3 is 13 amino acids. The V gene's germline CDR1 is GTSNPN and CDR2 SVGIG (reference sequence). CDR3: CAWSNSGKEKLFF. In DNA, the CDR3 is TGTGCCTGGAGTAACAGCGGAAAAGAAAAACTGTTTTTT.

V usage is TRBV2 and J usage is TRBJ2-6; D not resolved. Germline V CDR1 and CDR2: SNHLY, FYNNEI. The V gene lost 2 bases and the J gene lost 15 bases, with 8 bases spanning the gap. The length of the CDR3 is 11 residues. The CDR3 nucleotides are TGTGCCAGCAGTGAACCTGAGGACCTGACTTTC. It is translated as CASSEPEDLTF.

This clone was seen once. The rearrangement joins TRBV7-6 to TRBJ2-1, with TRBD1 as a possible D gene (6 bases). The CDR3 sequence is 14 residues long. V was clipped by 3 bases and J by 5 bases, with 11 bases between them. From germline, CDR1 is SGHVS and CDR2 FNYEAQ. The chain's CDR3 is CASSLWQGNNEQFF. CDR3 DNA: TGTGCCAGCAGCTTGTGGCAGGGGAACAATGAGCAGTTCTTC. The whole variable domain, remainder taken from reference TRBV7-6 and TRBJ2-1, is GAGVSQSPRYKVTKRGQDVALRCDPISGHVSLYWYRQALGQGPEFLTYFNYEAQQDKSGLPNDRFSAERPEGSISTLTIQRTEQRDSAMYRCASSLWQGNNEQFFGPGTRLTVL.